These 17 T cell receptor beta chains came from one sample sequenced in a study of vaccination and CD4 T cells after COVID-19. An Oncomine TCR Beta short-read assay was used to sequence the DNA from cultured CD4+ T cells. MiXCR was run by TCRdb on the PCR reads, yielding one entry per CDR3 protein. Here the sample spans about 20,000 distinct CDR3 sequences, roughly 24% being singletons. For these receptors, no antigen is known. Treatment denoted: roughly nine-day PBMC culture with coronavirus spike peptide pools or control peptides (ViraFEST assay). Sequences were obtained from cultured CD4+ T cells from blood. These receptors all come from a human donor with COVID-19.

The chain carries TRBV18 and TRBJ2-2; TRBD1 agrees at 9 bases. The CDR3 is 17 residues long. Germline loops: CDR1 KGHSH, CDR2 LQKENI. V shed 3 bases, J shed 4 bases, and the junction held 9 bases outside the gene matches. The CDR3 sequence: CASSPPGTGSGTGELFF. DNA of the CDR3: TGTGCCAGCTCACCTCCCGGGACAGGGAGTGGCACCGGGGAGCTGTTTTTT.

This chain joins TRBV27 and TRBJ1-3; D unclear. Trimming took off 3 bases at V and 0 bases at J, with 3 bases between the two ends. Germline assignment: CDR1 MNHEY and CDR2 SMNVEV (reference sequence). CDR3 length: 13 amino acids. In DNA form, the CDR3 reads TGTGCCAGCAGTTTGCGCTCTGGAAACACCATATATTTT. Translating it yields CASSLRSGNTIYF.

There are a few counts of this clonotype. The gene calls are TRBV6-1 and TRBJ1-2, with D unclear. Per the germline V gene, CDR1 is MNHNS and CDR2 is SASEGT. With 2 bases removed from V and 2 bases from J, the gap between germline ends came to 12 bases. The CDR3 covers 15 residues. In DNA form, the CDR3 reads TGTGCCAGCAGTGAAAACGTCGGGGAGAACTATGGCTACACCTTC. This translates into CASSENVGENYGYTF.

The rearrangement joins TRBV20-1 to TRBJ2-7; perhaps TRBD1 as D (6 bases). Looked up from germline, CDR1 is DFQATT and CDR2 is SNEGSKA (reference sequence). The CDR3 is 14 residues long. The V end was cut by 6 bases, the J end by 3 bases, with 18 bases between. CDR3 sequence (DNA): TGCAGTGCCACGAGGGGCTCAGGGGTCTACGAGCAGTACTTC. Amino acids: CSATRGSGVYEQYF.

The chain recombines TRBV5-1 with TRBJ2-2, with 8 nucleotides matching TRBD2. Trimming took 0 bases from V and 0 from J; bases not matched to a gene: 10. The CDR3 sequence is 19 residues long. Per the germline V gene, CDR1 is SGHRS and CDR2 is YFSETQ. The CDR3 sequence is CASSLDQKRGRANTGELFF. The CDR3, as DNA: TGCGCCAGCAGCTTGGATCAGAAGCGGGGGCGCGCGAACACCGGGGAGCTGTTTTTT.

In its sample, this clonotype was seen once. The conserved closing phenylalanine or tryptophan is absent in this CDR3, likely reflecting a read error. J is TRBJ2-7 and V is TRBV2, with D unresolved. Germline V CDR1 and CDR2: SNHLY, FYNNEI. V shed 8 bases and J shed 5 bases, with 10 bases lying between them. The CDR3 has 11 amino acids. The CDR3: CASRPLHEQYL. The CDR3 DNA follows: TGTGCCAGCCGACCCCTCCACGAGCAGTACCTC.

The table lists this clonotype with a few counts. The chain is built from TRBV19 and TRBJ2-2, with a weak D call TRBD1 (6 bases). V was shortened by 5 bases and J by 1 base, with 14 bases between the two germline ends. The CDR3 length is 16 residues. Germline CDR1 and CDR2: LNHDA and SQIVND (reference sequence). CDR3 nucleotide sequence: TGTGCCAGTAGTCGATTCACAGGGAGGAACACCGGGGAGCTGTTTTTT. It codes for CASSRFTGRNTGELFF.

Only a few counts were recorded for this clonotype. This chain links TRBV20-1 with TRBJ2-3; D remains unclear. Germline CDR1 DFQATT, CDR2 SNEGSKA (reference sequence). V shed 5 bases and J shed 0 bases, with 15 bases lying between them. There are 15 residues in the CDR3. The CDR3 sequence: CSAPQTETSTDTQYF. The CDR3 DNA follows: TGCAGTGCTCCCCAGACGGAGACTAGCACAGATACGCAGTATTTT.

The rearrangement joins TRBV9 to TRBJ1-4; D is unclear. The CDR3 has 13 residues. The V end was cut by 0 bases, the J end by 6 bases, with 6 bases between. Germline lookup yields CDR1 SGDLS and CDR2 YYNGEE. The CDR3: CASSVGGDEKLFF. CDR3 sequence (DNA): TGTGCCAGCAGCGTAGGTGGCGATGAAAAACTGTTTTTT.

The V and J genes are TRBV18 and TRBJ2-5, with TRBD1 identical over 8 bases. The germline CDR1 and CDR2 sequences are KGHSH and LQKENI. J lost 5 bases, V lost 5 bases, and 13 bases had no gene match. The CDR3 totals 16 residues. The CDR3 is CASSATADRARETQYF. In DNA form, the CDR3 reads TGTGCCAGCTCAGCGACCGCGGACAGGGCGCGTGAGACCCAGTACTTC.

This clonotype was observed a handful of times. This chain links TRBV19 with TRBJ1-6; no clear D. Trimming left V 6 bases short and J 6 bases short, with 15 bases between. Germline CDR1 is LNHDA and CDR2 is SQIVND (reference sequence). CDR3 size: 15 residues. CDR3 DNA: TGTGCCAGTAGAAGAGTCCAAGGATTTAATTCACCCCTCCACTTT. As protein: CASRRVQGFNSPLHF. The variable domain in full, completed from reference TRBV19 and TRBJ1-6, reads DGGITQSPKYLFRKEGQNVTLSCEQNLNHDAMYWYRQDPGQGLRLIYYSQIVNDFQKGDIAEGYSVSREKKESFPLTVTSAQKNPTAFYLCASRRVQGFNSPLHFGNGTRLTVT.

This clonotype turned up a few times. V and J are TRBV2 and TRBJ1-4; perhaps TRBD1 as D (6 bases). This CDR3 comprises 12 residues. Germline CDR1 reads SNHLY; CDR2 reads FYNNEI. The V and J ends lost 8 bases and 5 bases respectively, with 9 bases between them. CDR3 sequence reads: CASRTANEKLFF. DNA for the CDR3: TGTGCCAGCCGGACAGCAAATGAAAAACTGTTTTTT.

CDR3 sequence reads: CASSSNPGLTNYGYTF. CDR3 DNA sequence: TGTGCCAGCAGCTCTAACCCGGGACTGACTAACTATGGCTACACCTTC. This chain connects TRBV14 to TRBJ1-2; tentative D call: TRBD1 (5 bases). CDR1 is SGHDN, CDR2 FVKESK, per germline. Trimming cost V 5 bases and J 0 bases, with 16 bases left between them. The CDR3 loop spans 16 amino acids.

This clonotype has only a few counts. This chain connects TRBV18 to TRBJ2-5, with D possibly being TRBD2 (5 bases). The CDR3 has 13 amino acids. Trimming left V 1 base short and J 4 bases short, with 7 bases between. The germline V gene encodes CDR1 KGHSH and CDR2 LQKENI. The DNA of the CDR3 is TGTGCCAGCTCACCACTGGCGGGAGAGACCCAGTACTTC. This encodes CASSPLAGETQYF. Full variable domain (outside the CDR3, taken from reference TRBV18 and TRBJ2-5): NAGVMQNPRHLVRRRGQEARLRCSPMKGHSHVYWYRQLPEEGLKFMVYLQKENIIDESGMPKERFSAEFPKEGPSILRIQQVVRGDSAAYFCASSPLAGETQYFGPGTRLLVL.

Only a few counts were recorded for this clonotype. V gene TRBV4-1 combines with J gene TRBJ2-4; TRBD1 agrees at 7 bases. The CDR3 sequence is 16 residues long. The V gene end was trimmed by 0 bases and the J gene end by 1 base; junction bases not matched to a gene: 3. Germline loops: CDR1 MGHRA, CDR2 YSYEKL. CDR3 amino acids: CASSQELQGAKNIQYF. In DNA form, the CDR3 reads TGCGCCAGCAGCCAAGAGCTACAGGGGGCCAAAAACATTCAGTACTTC.

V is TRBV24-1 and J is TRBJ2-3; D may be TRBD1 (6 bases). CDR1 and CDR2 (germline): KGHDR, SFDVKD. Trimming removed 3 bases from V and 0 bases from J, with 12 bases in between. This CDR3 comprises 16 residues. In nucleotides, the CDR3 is TGTGCCACCAGTGATCCCACAGGGTTTAGCACAGATACGCAGTATTTT. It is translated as CATSDPTGFSTDTQYF.

The CDR3 loop reads CATKQQDRVFSGNTIYF. The CDR3 region has the DNA TGTGCCACCAAACAGCAGGACAGAGTCTTCTCTGGAAACACCATATATTTT. The chain couples TRBV24-1 to TRBJ1-3; maybe TRBD1 (6 bases). This CDR3 spans 17 amino acids. The ends were cut back, 8 bases at V and 0 bases at J, with 19 bases in the middle. Germline CDR1 KGHDR, CDR2 SFDVKD.